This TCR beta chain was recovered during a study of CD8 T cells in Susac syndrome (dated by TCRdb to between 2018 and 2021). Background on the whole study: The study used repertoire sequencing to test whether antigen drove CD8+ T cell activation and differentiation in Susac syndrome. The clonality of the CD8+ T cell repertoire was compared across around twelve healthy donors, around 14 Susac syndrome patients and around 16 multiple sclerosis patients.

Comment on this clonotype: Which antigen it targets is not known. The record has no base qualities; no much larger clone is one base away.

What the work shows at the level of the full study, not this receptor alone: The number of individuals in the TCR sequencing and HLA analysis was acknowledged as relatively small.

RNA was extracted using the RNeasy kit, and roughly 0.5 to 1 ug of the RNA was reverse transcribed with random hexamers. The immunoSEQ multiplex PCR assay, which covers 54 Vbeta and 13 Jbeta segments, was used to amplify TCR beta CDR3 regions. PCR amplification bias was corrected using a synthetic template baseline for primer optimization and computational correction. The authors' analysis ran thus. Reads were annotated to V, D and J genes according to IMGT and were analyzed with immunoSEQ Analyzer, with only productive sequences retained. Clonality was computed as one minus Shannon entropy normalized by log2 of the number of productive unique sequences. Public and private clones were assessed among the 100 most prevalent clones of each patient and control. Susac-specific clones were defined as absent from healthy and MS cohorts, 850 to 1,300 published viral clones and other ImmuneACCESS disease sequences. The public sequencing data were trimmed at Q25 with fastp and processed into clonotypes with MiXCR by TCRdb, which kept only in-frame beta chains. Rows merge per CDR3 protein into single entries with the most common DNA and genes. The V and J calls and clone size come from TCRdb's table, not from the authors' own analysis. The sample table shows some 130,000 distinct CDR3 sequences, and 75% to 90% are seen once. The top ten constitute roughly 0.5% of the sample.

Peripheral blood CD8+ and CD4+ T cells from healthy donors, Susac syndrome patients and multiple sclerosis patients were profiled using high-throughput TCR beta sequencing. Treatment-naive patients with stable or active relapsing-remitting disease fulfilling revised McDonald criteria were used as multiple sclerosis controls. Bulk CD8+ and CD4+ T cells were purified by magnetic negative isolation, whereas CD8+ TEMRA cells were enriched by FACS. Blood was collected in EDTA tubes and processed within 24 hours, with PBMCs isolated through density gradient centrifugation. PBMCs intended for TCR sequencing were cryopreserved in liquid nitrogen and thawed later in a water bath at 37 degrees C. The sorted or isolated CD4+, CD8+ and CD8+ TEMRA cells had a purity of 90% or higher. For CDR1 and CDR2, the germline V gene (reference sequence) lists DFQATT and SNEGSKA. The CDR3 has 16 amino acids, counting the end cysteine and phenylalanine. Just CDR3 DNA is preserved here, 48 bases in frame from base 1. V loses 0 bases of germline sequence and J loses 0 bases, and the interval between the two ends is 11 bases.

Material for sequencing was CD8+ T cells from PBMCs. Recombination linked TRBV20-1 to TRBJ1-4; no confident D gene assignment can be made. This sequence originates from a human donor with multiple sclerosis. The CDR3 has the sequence CSARDQEYATNEKLFF. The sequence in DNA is TGCAGTGCTAGAGATCAAGAGTATGCAACTAATGAAAAACTGTTTTTT.